Listed below are T cell receptor beta chains from one sample, sequenced in a study of blood T cell repertoires in COVID-19. Measured with immunoSEQ multiplex PCR; TCRdb has only the in-frame clones, and not every one. The sample holds some 43,000 clones, roughly 86% seen once. The sequenced material came from peripheral blood. These TCRs come from a man in his sixties with active COVID-19. The CDR3 runs from the conserved cysteine through the conserved F or W. D genes are given only for firm matches. Clone size is shown for a subset of rows, as once, few, many or a class of expanded clone.

clone size	J gene	V gene	D gene	CDR3 protein	CDR3 DNA
.	TRBJ1-5	TRBV30	.	CAWSVRAGRGNQPQHF	TGTGCCTGGAGTGTACGGGCAGGGAGGGGCAATCAGCCCCAGCATTTT
.	TRBJ1-1	TRBV2	.	CASTPNRQGLAEAFF	TGTGCCAGCACCCCGAACAGGCAGGGTCTTGCTGAAGCTTTCTTT
.	TRBJ1-1	TRBV5-4	.	CASSFNRGNTEAFF	TGTGCCAGCAGCTTTAATCGAGGGAACACTGAAGCTTTCTTT
.	TRBJ2-2	TRBV7-8	.	CASSSRDIANTGELFF	TGTGCCAGCAGCTCACGAGATATCGCGAACACCGGGGAGCTGTTTTTT
few	TRBJ2-3	TRBV28	.	CASSAAEQGGDTQYF	TGTGCCAGCAGCGCCGCGGAACAGGGAGGGGATACGCAGTATTTT
.	TRBJ1-6	TRBV11-2	TRBD1	CASSLGQGYFSPLHF	TGTGCCAGCAGCTTAGGACAGGGTTATTTTTCACCCCTCCACTTT
.	TRBJ2-3	TRBV7-2	TRBD2	CASSLVGGSGTDTQYF	TGTGCCAGCAGCTTAGTCGGGGGGTCTGGCACAGATACGCAGTATTTT
.	TRBJ2-7	TRBV9	TRBD2	CASSSTTGLAGGPEQYF	TGTGCCAGCAGCTCTACTACGGGACTAGCGGGGGGGCCCGAGCAGTACTTC
.	TRBJ2-1	TRBV3-1/TRBV3-2	.	CASSQDRGYNEQFF	TGTGCCAGCAGCCAAGACAGGGGTTACAATGAGCAGTTCTTC
.	TRBJ2-5	TRBV28	.	CASTPGSVAEETQYF	TGTGCCAGCACCCCTGGGTCGGTAGCGGAGGAGACCCAGTACTTC
once	TRBJ2-2	TRBV3-1/TRBV3-2	.	CASSQVRGTGELFF	TGTGCCAGCAGCCAAGTTAGGGGGACCGGGGAGCTGTTTTTT
.	TRBJ2-1	TRBV7-2	.	CASSFRLGAMSSYNEQFF	TGTGCCAGCAGCTTCAGGTTGGGGGCCATGTCCTCCTACAATGAGCAGTTCTTC
.	TRBJ1-5	TRBV19	.	CASSWGRRGQPQHF	TGTGCCAGTAGTTGGGGGCGCAGGGGTCAGCCCCAGCATTTT
.	TRBJ2-1	TRBV6-5	TRBD2	CASRPGLAVYNEQFF	TGTGCCAGCAGGCCGGGACTAGCGGTCTACAATGAGCAGTTCTTC
.	TRBJ2-1	TRBV6-5	TRBD1	CAGETGTGVREQFF	TGTGCCGGAGAAACCGGGACAGGGGTGAGGGAGCAGTTCTTC
.	TRBJ2-3	TRBV7-3	TRBD2	CASSRTGTSGRAADTQYF	TGTGCCAGCAGCCGCACTGGGACTAGCGGGAGGGCCGCAGATACGCAGTATTTT
.	TRBJ1-2	TRBV5-4	TRBD1	CASSLPGQRNYGYTF	TGTGCCAGCAGCCTACCGGGACAGAGGAACTATGGCTACACCTTC
.	TRBJ2-3	TRBV7-2	.	CASSTSAGPQGTQYF	TGTGCCAGCAGCACCTCGGCGGGACCTCAGGGTACGCAGTATTTT
.	TRBJ1-4	TRBV28	.	CASSLYGEGGREKLFF	TGTGCCAGCAGTTTATACGGCGAAGGCGGGAGAGAAAAACTGTTTTTT
.	TRBJ1-3	TRBV5-5	.	CASSLQAPSGNTIYF	TGTGCCAGCAGCTTGCAAGCACCCTCTGGAAACACCATATATTTT
.	TRBJ1-3	TRBV6-5	.	CASSYSRQNSGNTIYF	TGTGCCAGCAGTTACTCCCGACAGAACTCTGGAAACACCATATATTTT
.	TRBJ1-2	TRBV28	TRBD1	CASRPDRVHNYGYTF	TGTGCCAGCAGACCAGACAGGGTCCATAACTATGGCTACACCTTC
.	TRBJ2-5	TRBV20-1	TRBD1	CSASGDRGQETQYF	TGCAGTGCTAGTGGGGACAGGGGGCAAGAGACCCAGTACTTC
.	TRBJ1-1	TRBV7-6	.	CASSPGGYPRATEAFF	TGTGCCAGCAGCCCCGGGGGGTACCCACGGGCCACTGAAGCTTTCTTT
.	TRBJ2-1	TRBV3-1/TRBV3-2	TRBD2	CASSQEGSGGDEQFF	TGTGCCAGCAGCCAAGAGGGTAGCGGGGGCGATGAGCAGTTCTTC
.	TRBJ1-2	TRBV6-5	.	CASRREALYGYTF	TGTGCCAGCAGGAGGGAAGCCCTTTATGGCTACACCTTC
.	TRBJ2-3	TRBV19	TRBD1	CASSMGQPTDTQYF	TGTGCCAGTAGTATGGGACAGCCCACAGATACGCAGTATTTT
.	TRBJ1-5	TRBV7-2	.	CASSLASGTGPSNQPQHF	TGTGCCAGCAGCTTAGCGTCCGGTACAGGACCTAGCAATCAGCCCCAGCATTTT
.	TRBJ2-7	TRBV4-1	TRBD1	CASSSRATGTTYEQYF	TGCGCCAGCAGCTCAAGGGCGACAGGGACAACATACGAGCAGTACTTC
.	TRBJ1-2	TRBV5-1	.	CASSPTGWDYGYTF	TGCGCCAGCAGCCCAACAGGTTGGGACTATGGCTACACCTTC
.	TRBJ1-5	TRBV6-6	TRBD1	CASSRTGGTQPQHF	TGTGCCAGCAGTCGGACAGGGGGCACTCAGCCCCAGCATTTT
.	TRBJ1-2	TRBV11-2	.	CASSLEGSREAYYGYTF	TGTGCCAGCAGCTTAGAAGGTTCCAGGGAGGCTTACTATGGCTACACCTTC
.	TRBJ2-1	TRBV21-1	.	CASSKASGDRVAEQFF	TGTGCCAGCAGCAAGGCGTCAGGAGACAGGGTGGCTGAGCAGTTCTTC
.	TRBJ2-2	TRBV14	.	CASHPGYGTGELFF	TGTGCCAGCCACCCAGGGTATGGCACCGGGGAGCTGTTTTTT
.	TRBJ2-5	TRBV5-4	TRBD1	CASSYRGRETQYF	TGTGCCAGCAGCTACAGGGGCCGGGAGACCCAGTACTTC
.	TRBJ2-7	TRBV3-1/TRBV3-2	TRBD2	CASSQGERGTGEQYF	TGTGCCAGCAGCCAAGGTGAGCGGGGGACTGGCGAGCAGTACTTC
.	TRBJ2-1	TRBV7-8	TRBD2	CASSPQSSGSRNEQFF	TGTGCCAGCAGCCCCCAGTCTAGCGGGAGTAGGAATGAGCAGTTCTTC
.	TRBJ2-7	TRBV3-1/TRBV3-2	.	CASSQELRIYEQYF	TGTGCCAGCAGCCAAGAATTGAGAATCTACGAGCAGTACTTC
.	TRBJ2-5	TRBV6-5	TRBD1	CASKKGAGETQYF	TGTGCCAGCAAAAAGGGGGCAGGTGAGACCCAGTACTTC
.	TRBJ2-3	TRBV7-2	TRBD2	CASSPTGLAPDTQYF	TGTGCCAGCAGCCCCACGGGACTAGCGCCAGATACGCAGTATTTT
.	TRBJ2-3	TRBV19	TRBD2	CASSIDPRGGVADTQYF	TGTGCCAGTAGTATAGATCCAAGGGGAGGGGTTGCAGATACGCAGTATTTT
.	TRBJ2-5	TRBV2	.	CASSASFGQAGIETQYF	TGTGCCAGCAGTGCGAGTTTCGGACAGGCGGGGATAGAGACCCAGTACTTC
.	TRBJ2-5	TRBV11-2	.	CASSLVGGQETQYF	TGTGCCAGCAGCTTAGTGGGAGGTCAAGAGACCCAGTACTTC
.	TRBJ1-1	TRBV28	TRBD1	CASSAPGGMNTEAFF	TGTGCCAGCAGTGCGCCAGGGGGAATGAACACTGAAGCTTTCTTT
.	TRBJ1-2	TRBV6-5	TRBD1	CASTETGKATF	TGTGCCAGCACCGAGACAGGGAAAGCCACCTTC
.	TRBJ1-1	TRBV5-1	.	CASSKETGKLITEAFF	TGCGCCAGCAGCAAGGAAACAGGGAAGCTGATCACTGAAGCTTTCTTT
once	TRBJ2-5	TRBV7-2	.	CASSFNPHRTNQETQYF	TGTGCCAGCAGCTTTAATCCACACCGGACAAATCAAGAGACCCAGTACTTC
.	TRBJ1-2	TRBV19	.	CASSVSGGLSGYTF	TGTGCCAGTAGTGTCAGCGGTGGTTTAAGTGGCTACACCTTC
.	TRBJ1-1	TRBV28	TRBD1	CASSLLDRVNTEAFF	TGTGCCAGCAGTTTACTTGACAGGGTGAACACTGAAGCTTTCTTT
few	TRBJ2-7	TRBV4-3	TRBD1	CASSQDRDRSYEQYF	TGCGCCAGCAGCCAAGATAGGGACAGATCCTACGAGCAGTACTTC
.	TRBJ2-1	TRBV29-1	.	CSVEEMLAAYNEQFF	TGCAGCGTTGAAGAAATGCTAGCCGCCTACAATGAGCAGTTCTTC
.	TRBJ2-1	TRBV11-2	TRBD2	CASSLGTLAGEWDEQFF	TGTGCCAGCAGCTTAGGGACTTTAGCGGGAGAATGGGATGAGCAGTTCTTC
.	TRBJ2-7	TRBV5-1	.	CASSRTGGSLYEQYF	TGCGCCAGCAGCCGAACTGGTGGGAGTTTATACGAGCAGTACTTC
few	TRBJ2-1	TRBV4-1	.	CASSLQGGSDEQFF	TGCGCCAGCAGCCTACAGGGGGGGAGCGATGAGCAGTTCTTC
.	TRBJ1-5	TRBV12-3/TRBV12-4	.	CASSDNSNQPQHF	TGTGCCAGCAGCGACAATAGCAATCAGCCCCAGCATTTT